The clone carrying this TCR beta chain has only one observation. Its specificity is unknown. The protocol was immunoSEQ multiplex PCR, while the TCRdb copy is restricted to in-frame clones and leaves out a portion. The sample records approximately 70,000 clones, approximately 86% being singletons. The data were obtained in a study of lymphopenia after photon versus proton radiotherapy. Findings of the study overall: Survival link was tested only in deceased patients; proton benefit remains a possibility.

V was trimmed by 5 bases and J by 1 base, leaving 8 bases between them. CDR3 length: 13 amino acids. CDR1 WSHSY and CDR2 SAAADI come from the germline V gene. The V gene is TRBV10-2, the J gene TRBJ1-1; D is undetermined. The sample consisted of peripheral blood, taken from a patient treated with proton-based radiotherapy. This TCR was recovered from an elderly man with esophageal cancer. CDR3 residues: CASSRNENTEAFF. The CDR3 DNA follows: TGCGCCAGCAGTCGGAATGAGAACACTGAAGCTTTCTTT.